This TCR beta chain was profiled in a study of PD-L1 blockade in urothelial cancer. For the study at large: Prior regimens of chemotherapy numbered 0 to 3 per patient. Blood was tested 3 weeks (second dose) and 6 weeks into treatment. Blood samples contained a median about 150,000 T cells.

Only one count was recorded for this clone. Each PCR received spiked synthetic TCR analog templates. The method was immunoSEQ multiplex PCR; TCRdb's version includes in-frame clones alone and lacks a portion of them. In the table there are 56,000 or so clones, 85% to 90% of which are singletons. V gave up 6 bases and J gave up 1 base, with 4 bases separating them. This CDR3 is 11 amino acids long. Germline lookup yields CDR1 ENHRY and CDR2 SYGVKD. This sample comprised PBMCs, obtained around atezolizumab (anti-PD-L1) treatment. This clonotype was sampled from a man aged 50 to 59 with urothelial cancer. The V and J genes are TRBV10-3 and TRBJ2-7; the D is unclear. The CDR3 region is CAISNSYEQYF. The CDR3, as DNA: TGTGCCATCAGCAATTCCTACGAGCAGTACTTC.